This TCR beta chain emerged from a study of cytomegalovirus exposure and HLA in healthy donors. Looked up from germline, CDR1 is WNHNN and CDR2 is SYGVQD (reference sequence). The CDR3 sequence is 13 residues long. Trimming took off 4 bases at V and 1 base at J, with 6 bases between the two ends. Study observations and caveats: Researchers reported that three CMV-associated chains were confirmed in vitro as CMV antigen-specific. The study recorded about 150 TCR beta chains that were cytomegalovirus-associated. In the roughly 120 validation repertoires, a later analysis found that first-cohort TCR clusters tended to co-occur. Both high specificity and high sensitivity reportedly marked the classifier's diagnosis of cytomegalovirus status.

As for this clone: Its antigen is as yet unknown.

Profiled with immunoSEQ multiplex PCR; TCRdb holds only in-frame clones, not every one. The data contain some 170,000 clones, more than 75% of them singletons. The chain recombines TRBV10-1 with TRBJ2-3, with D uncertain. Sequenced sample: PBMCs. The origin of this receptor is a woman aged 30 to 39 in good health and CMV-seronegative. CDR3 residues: CASSGERTDTQYF. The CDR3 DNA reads TGCGCCAGCAGTGGCGAGCGCACAGATACGCAGTATTTT.